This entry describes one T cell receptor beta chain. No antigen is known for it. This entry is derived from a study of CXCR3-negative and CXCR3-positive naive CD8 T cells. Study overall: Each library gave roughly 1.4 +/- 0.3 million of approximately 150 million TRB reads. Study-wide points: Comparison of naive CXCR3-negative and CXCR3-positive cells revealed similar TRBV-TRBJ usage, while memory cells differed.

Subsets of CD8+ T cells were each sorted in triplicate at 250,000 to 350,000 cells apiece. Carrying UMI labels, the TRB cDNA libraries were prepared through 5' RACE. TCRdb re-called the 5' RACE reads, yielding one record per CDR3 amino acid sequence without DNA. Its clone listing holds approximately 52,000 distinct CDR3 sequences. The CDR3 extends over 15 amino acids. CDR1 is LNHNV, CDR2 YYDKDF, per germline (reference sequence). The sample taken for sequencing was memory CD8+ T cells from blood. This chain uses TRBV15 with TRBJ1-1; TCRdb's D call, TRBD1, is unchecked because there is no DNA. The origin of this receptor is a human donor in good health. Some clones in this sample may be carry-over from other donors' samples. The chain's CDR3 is CATSRDYGDGTEAFF. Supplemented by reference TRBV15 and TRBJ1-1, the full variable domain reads DAMVIQNPRYQVTQFGKPVTLSCSQTLNHNVMYWYQQKSSQAPKLLFHYYDKDFNNEADTPDNFQSRRPNTSFCFLDIRSPGLGDTAMYLCATSRDYGDGTEAFFGQGTRLTVV.